A selection of T cell receptor beta chains follows, all from one sample in a study of blood T cell repertoires in COVID-19. Clones were sequenced by immunoSEQ multiplex PCR, and TCRdb holds only the in-frame ones, with some missing. The profile shows some 45,000 clones, more than 85% of them singletons. The sample taken for sequencing was peripheral blood. The source is a man aged 55 to 70 with COVID-19, enrolled during active disease. Each CDR3 is given with its conserved first and last residue. The D gene is left open where the match is weak. Rows may omit the clone size; those that give it use once, few, many or a size class.

d_call,j_call,v_call,clone_size,cdr3_aa,cdr3_nt
TRBD2,TRBJ2-2,TRBV7-8,NA,CASSLRAGGDTGELFF,TGTGCCAGCAGCTTAAGAGCCGGGGGGGACACCGGGGAGCTGTTTTTT
TRBD2,TRBJ2-7,TRBV19,NA,CASTRTGTNYEQYF,TGTGCCAGTACCCGAACCGGGACTAACTACGAGCAGTACTTC
NA,TRBJ1-6,TRBV28,NA,CASSTRDTYNSPLHF,TGTGCCAGCAGTACCAGGGACACCTATAATTCACCCCTCCACTTT
NA,TRBJ1-2,TRBV5-1,NA,CASSLASGYGYTF,TGCGCCAGCAGCTTGGCCTCGGGGTATGGCTACACCTTC
NA,TRBJ1-3,TRBV6-5,once,CASSPRQASGNTIYF,TGTGCCAGCAGTCCCCGACAGGCCTCTGGAAACACCATATATTTT
NA,TRBJ1-1,TRBV30,NA,CAWSISRGTEAFF,TGTGCCTGGAGTATAAGTCGGGGAACTGAAGCTTTCTTT
NA,TRBJ2-1,TRBV2,NA,CASRGDYNEQFF,TGTGCCAGCAGAGGGGACTACAATGAGCAGTTCTTC
NA,TRBJ2-7,TRBV6-2/TRBV6-3,NA,CASSFSSQGGSSYEQYF,TGTGCCAGCAGCTTTTCCTCACAGGGGGGGAGCTCCTACGAGCAGTACTTC
TRBD1,TRBJ1-5,TRBV18,NA,CASSPGTGNNQPQHF,TGTGCCAGCTCACCCGGGACAGGGAACAATCAGCCCCAGCATTTT
TRBD2,TRBJ2-1,TRBV4-2,NA,CASSQDFSGAYNEQFF,TGTGCCAGCAGCCAAGATTTCAGCGGGGCCTACAATGAGCAGTTCTTC
TRBD2,TRBJ2-4,TRBV6-5,NA,CASRAGTIAKNIQYF,TGTGCCAGCAGAGCGGGGACGATAGCCAAAAACATTCAGTACTTC
NA,TRBJ2-2,TRBV2,NA,CASSGARGGNTGELFF,TGTGCCAGCAGTGGAGCGCGCGGGGGCAACACCGGGGAGCTGTTTTTT
NA,TRBJ1-1,TRBV10-3,NA,CAISESAAEAAFF,TGTGCCATCAGTGAGTCGGCCGCCGAGGCCGCTTTCTTT
NA,TRBJ2-2,TRBV15,NA,CATSPRLPNTGELFF,TGTGCCACCAGCCCGCGACTACCGAACACCGGGGAGCTGTTTTTT
TRBD2,TRBJ2-7,TRBV5-1,NA,CASSSRTSFDEQYF,TGCGCCAGCAGCTCCCGGACTAGCTTTGACGAGCAGTACTTC